This T cell receptor (beta chain) was recovered during a study of beta chain features in type 1 diabetes. Study conclusions and caveats: Healthy donors had naive, central memory and Treg TCRB repertoires that appeared less similar than those seen among patients. The study notes PCR might favor shorter templates equally in patients and controls. Patients with Type 1 diabetes showed moderately but significantly shorter TCRB CDR3s in all four CD4+ subsets. Cells that show high TCR expression could be over-represented by cDNA sequencing.

Sorting based on CD45RO/CCR7/CD25/CD127/CD95/CD27 separated CD4+ naive, central memory, regulatory and stem cell-like memory cells. This clone was picked up a small number of times. Its antigen is unknown. Trimming cost V 4 bases and J 4 bases; bases outside gene matches: 1. The V gene's germline CDR1 is SEHNR and CDR2 FQNEAQ (reference sequence). CDR3 length equals 15 residues. Of the isolated RNA, all was reverse transcribed, and so the sequenced material was expressed TCRB transcripts. The data were produced by immunoSEQ multiplex PCR, yet TCRdb's version contains in-frame clones alone and is incomplete. The sample lists 600,000 or so clones; 11% to 15% were seen once.

The receptor was derived from a man aged 18 to 35 with type 1 diabetes. The chain links TRBV7-9 to TRBJ2-1; 13 nucleotides line up with TRBD2. The sequenced sample was naive CD4+ T cells from blood. CDR3 nucleotides: TGTGCCAGCAGCTGGACTAGCGGGGGATACAATGAGCAGTTCTTC. It yields the protein CASSWTSGGYNEQFF.